These T cell receptor beta chains were read from a single sample in a study of blood T cell repertoires in COVID-19. Profiled with immunoSEQ multiplex PCR; TCRdb holds only in-frame clones, not every one. The sample has 80,000 or so clones, 82% seen once. The sequencing input was peripheral blood. These receptor sequences come from a man at least 80 years old with acute or convalescent COVID-19. Each CDR3 is given without its conserved first and last residue.

j_gene	v_gene	CDR3aa
TRBJ1-2	TRBV24-1	ATSDLGANYYGYT
TRBJ2-2	TRBV5-1	ASSGGDTGELF
TRBJ2-3	TRBV7-3	ASSPGQGLYADTQY
TRBJ1-5	TRBV2	ASSERPGQTKH
TRBJ2-1	TRBV5-4	ASRDRRNNEQF
TRBJ2-3	TRBV11-2	ASSLNAGGGTDTQY
TRBJ1-6	TRBV9	ASSTRTGDNSPLH
TRBJ1-4	TRBV7-9	ASSPGGHANEKLF
TRBJ2-3	TRBV6-5	ASRTSGGPATAQY
TRBJ2-7	TRBV12-3/TRBV12-4	ASSPRDRVEQY
TRBJ2-2	TRBV10-3	AIRSGGAGSGELF
TRBJ1-1	TRBV15	ATRGTNTEAF
TRBJ1-3	TRBV30	AWRPRGQQSGNTIY
TRBJ1-2	TRBV2	ASSILGAVNYGYT
TRBJ1-2	TRBV7-9	ASSPGTSGYT
TRBJ2-3	TRBV6-5	ASGRDPSTDTQY
TRBJ1-1	TRBV19	ASSLRGSETEAF
TRBJ1-2	TRBV6-1	ASSEAGRGHGYT
TRBJ2-2	TRBV28	ASSLVGAGELF
TRBJ2-2	TRBV5-5	ASSLVWGDVTGELF
TRBJ1-6	TRBV7-8	ASSARTGNNSPLH
TRBJ2-6	TRBV5-4	ASSSGQPGANVLT
TRBJ1-5	TRBV10-2	ASSVREGRDQPQH
TRBJ1-3	TRBV7-8	ASSLGDSSGNTIY
TRBJ1-4	TRBV30	AWSLWGGLALNEKLF
TRBJ1-2	TRBV5-8	ASSFSGRSYGYT
TRBJ1-2	TRBV6-5	ASSPDNYGYT
TRBJ1-5	TRBV13	ASSLSTGTEPQH
TRBJ1-6	TRBV27	ASRQRQSSPLH
TRBJ1-6	TRBV18	ASSPMDRDGNSPLH
TRBJ2-7	TRBV23-1	ASSQSGQGEAYEQY
TRBJ2-7	TRBV7-7	ASSLEPRGQGGEQY
TRBJ1-6	TRBV5-1	ASSLRGRMGNSPLH
TRBJ1-2	TRBV19	ASTGIDRRGYT
TRBJ2-2	TRBV7-6	ASSSIAGGGELF
TRBJ2-2	TRBV24-1	ATSPRGGGELF
TRBJ2-6	TRBV7-3	ASSNLAGRGANVLT
TRBJ2-2	TRBV3-1/TRBV3-2	ASSVRTSGGPNTGELF
TRBJ1-3	TRBV10-3	AITGQASGNTIY
TRBJ2-5	TRBV5-1	ASSPRSGQSETQY
TRBJ1-2	TRBV6-2/TRBV6-3	ASSDRTGQTGIGYT
TRBJ1-2	TRBV4-1	ASSQEEVGTYGYT
TRBJ1-3	TRBV6-5	ASVDRDSGNTIY
TRBJ1-2	TRBV18	ASSPGGGSNYGYT
TRBJ2-5	TRBV25-1	ASSPGRGVLETQY
TRBJ1-4	TRBV28	ASSFRTGGVEKLF
TRBJ1-6	TRBV9	ASSVEEHRAGSPLH
TRBJ2-2	TRBV6-5	ASSLLGTQNTGELF
TRBJ1-3	TRBV29-1	SVGRGPGNTIY